This T cell receptor (beta chain) was retrieved from a study of shared clonotypes between healthy human individuals. Overall study results and limits: Enrolling few donors narrowed the genetic and exposure-history diversity that was represented. Against clonotypes common to all four donors, non-shared ones had lower generation probabilities. Investigators collected only blood, and repertoires in tissues likely differ.

The CDR3 has 17 amino acids. CDR1 PRHDT and CDR2 FYEKMQ come from the germline V gene (reference sequence). Trimming took 1 base from V and 0 from J, leaving 13 bases between them. On this clone itself: Its antigen remains unidentified.

Template for every sorted-subset replicate PCR totaled approximately 200 ng DNA, 30,000 to 35,000 T cell genomes. The protocol was immunoSEQ multiplex PCR, while the TCRdb copy is restricted to in-frame clones and leaves out a portion. The sample shows 110,000 or so clones, 68% of them seen only once. Sequencing used memory CD8+ T cells sorted from blood. Subset here: CD45RO+ cells pooled with CCR7-negative TemRA cells. The V gene is TRBV13, the J gene TRBJ1-3, with D unresolved. This clonotype originated in a woman in her thirties in good health. CDR3 nucleotide sequence: TGTGCCAGCAGCTTAGCCCCAAGTGAGAGCTCTGGAAACACCATATATTTT. Residues: CASSLAPSESSGNTIYF.